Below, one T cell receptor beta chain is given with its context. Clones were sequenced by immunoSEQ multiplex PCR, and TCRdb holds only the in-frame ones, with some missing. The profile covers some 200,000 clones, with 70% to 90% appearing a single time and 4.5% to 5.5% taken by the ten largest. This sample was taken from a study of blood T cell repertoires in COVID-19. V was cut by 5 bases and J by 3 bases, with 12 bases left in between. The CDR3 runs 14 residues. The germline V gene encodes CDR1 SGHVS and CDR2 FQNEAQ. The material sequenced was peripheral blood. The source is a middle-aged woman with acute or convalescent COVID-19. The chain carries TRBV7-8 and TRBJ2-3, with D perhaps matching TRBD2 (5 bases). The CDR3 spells CASSKPSRTDTQYF. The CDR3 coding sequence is TGTGCCAGCAGCAAACCTAGCCGGACAGATACGCAGTATTTT.